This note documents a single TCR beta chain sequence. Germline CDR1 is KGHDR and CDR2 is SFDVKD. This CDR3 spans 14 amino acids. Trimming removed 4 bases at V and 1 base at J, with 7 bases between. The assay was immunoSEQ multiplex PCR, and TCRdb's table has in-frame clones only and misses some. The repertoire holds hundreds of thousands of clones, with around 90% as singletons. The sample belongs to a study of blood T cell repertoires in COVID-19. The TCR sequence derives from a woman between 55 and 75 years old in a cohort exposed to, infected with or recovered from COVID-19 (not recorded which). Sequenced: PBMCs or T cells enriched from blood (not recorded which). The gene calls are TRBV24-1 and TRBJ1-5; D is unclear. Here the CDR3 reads CATSEILSNQPQHF. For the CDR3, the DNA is TGTGCCACCAGTGAAATACTAAGCAATCAGCCCCAGCATTTT.